One and the same sample provided the 8 T cell receptor beta chains below, sequenced in a study of T cell responses to AZD1222 COVID-19 vaccine. Sequencing was performed with immunoSEQ multiplex PCR; in TCRdb, only in-frame clones are kept and a portion is missing. The profile shows tens of thousands of clones, 87% of them singletons. The sample in question was peripheral blood, obtained 28 days after the second AZD1222 dose. The receptor set was obtained from an adult who received the AZD1222 COVID-19 vaccine.

This chain joins TRBV19 and TRBJ1-2; 9 nucleotides match TRBD1. Germline lookup yields CDR1 LNHDA and CDR2 SQIVND (reference sequence). The junction had 9 bases not matched to a gene; V was cut back by 3 bases and J by 7 bases. The CDR3 sequence is 15 residues long. The CDR3, as DNA: TGTGCCAGTAGTATTCTTCCAACAGGGGGCGTTGGCTACACCTTC. It codes for CASSILPTGGVGYTF.

This chain links TRBV30 with TRBJ2-1; tentative D call: TRBD2 (6 bases). Per the germline V gene, CDR1 is GTSNPN and CDR2 is SVGIG (reference sequence). Trimming shortened V by 3 bases and J by 9 bases, and 12 bases separated the two germline ends. The CDR3 has 12 amino acids. The CDR3 is CAWSRLGGEQFF. CDR3 DNA sequence: TGTGCCTGGAGCCGACTAGGTGGTGAGCAGTTCTTC.

The rearrangement links TRBV6-5 to TRBJ1-5, with 7 bases lining up with TRBD1. Trimming removed 6 bases from V and 1 base from J; junction bases left unmatched: 6. The CDR3 contains 15 residues. Germline lookup yields CDR1 MNHEY and CDR2 SVGAGI. DNA of the CDR3: TGTGCCAGCAGGGGAGGGACAGCGAGCAATCAGCCCCAGCATTTT. Residues: CASRGGTASNQPQHF.

This chain uses TRBV5-4 with TRBJ2-3; TRBD1 matches 8 bases. V was clipped by 4 bases and J by 5 bases; unmatched bases: 12. The CDR3 consists of 16 residues. Germline V gives CDR1 SGHNT, CDR2 YYREEE (reference sequence). CDR3 sequence (DNA): TGTGCCAGCAGCGGATCTCAGGGGGCGCGTTTAGATACGCAGTATTTT. Its protein product is CASSGSQGARLDTQYF. The variable domain in full, with the rest retrieved from reference TRBV5-4 and TRBJ2-3, is ETGVTQSPTHLIKTRGQQVTLRCSSQSGHNTVSWYQQALGQGPQFIFQYYREEENGRGNFPPRFSGLQFPNYSSELNVNALELDDSALYLCASSGSQGARLDTQYFGPGTRLTVL.

The chain combines TRBV18 with TRBJ2-2; D gene ambiguous. The CDR3 spans 14 residues. Germline CDR1 is KGHSH and CDR2 is LQKENI. Between the trimmed V and J ends, which lost 1 base and 6 bases, there was a span of 9 bases. The CDR3 DNA reads TGTGCCAGCTCACCACTTCCCTCAGCCGGGGAGCTGTTTTTT. Translated, it gives CASSPLPSAGELFF.

This chain connects TRBV27 to TRBJ2-3, with D unclear. V lost 6 bases and J 2 bases, leaving 12 bases between the germline ends. CDR1 and CDR2 from the germline V gene are MNHEY and SMNVEV (reference sequence). The length of the CDR3 is 14 residues. The CDR3 nucleotides read TGTGCCAGCAGCCAAGAACGTCTCACAGATACGCAGTATTTT. Translation gives CASSQERLTDTQYF.

This chain links TRBV5-4 with TRBJ2-4; D call uncertain. The germline gives CDR1 SGHNT, CDR2 YYREEE (reference sequence). This CDR3 region has 14 residues. Between the trimmed V and J ends, which lost 4 bases and 1 base, there was a span of 9 bases. The CDR3 region is CASSLKAAKNIQYF. In DNA form, the CDR3 reads TGTGCCAGCAGCCTGAAGGCGGCCAAAAACATTCAGTACTTC.

The gene calls are TRBV28 and TRBJ1-1; D is possibly TRBD1 (5 bases). V was pared by 3 bases and J by 8 bases, with 7 bases between. The germline V gene has CDR1 MDHEN and CDR2 SYDVKM. This CDR3 region has 11 residues. CDR3 protein: CASSLGGEAFF. Written as DNA, the CDR3 is TGTGCCAGCAGTTTGGGGGGGGAAGCTTTCTTT. Full variable domain (rest looked up from reference TRBV28 and TRBJ1-1): DVKVTQSSRYLVKRTGEKVFLECVQDMDHENMFWYRQDPGLGLRLIYFSYDVKMKEKGDIPEGYSVSREKKERFSLILESASTNQTSMYLCASSLGGEAFFGQGTRLTVV.